A single sample is the source of the 14 T cell receptor beta chains below, sequenced in a study of T cell responses to AZD1222 COVID-19 vaccine. Sequencing used immunoSEQ multiplex PCR; TCRdb keeps in-frame clones, though not all of them. The sample has approximately 130,000 clones; approximately 85% are singletons. The starting material was peripheral blood, obtained 28 days after the second dose of the MenACWY control vaccine. The origin of the receptors is an adult who received the MenACWY meningococcal vaccine as a control.

This chain connects TRBV28 to TRBJ2-7; the D is unclear. The V end lost 2 bases, the J end lost 9 bases, and 14 bases lay between the germline ends. CDR3 length equals 13 residues. The germline V gene encodes CDR1 MDHEN and CDR2 SYDVKM. This chain's CDR3 is CASSLDTSPWQYF. In nucleotides, the CDR3 is TGTGCCAGCAGTTTAGATACGAGCCCTTGGCAGTACTTC.

The rearrangement links TRBV11-3 to TRBJ1-1; perhaps TRBD1 as D (5 bases). The germline CDR1 and CDR2 sequences are SGHNT and YENEEA. CDR3 length: 13 residues. V dropped 6 bases and J dropped 1 base, with 9 bases sitting between them. CDR3 nucleotides: TGTGCCAGCAGTTCAACAGGGAACACTGAAGCTTTCTTT. It specifies CASSSTGNTEAFF.

This clone appeared many times. V is TRBV11-3 and J is TRBJ2-7, with D maybe TRBD2 (6 bases). CDR3 size: 17 residues. With 5 bases removed from V and 1 base from J, the gap between germline ends came to 21 bases. Germline CDR1 SGHNT, CDR2 YENEEA. In DNA form, the CDR3 reads TGTGCCAGCAGCCCAAGCGGGTGGCCCCGCACTTCCTACGAGCAGTACTTC. Protein product: CASSPSGWPRTSYEQYF.

CDR3: CASSPTLTVGTEAFF. DNA for the CDR3: TGTGCCAGCAGCCCCACATTAACGGTGGGCACTGAAGCTTTCTTT. The genes are TRBV7-6 and TRBJ1-1; D uncertain. Trimming pared 5 bases from V and 4 bases from J, leaving 17 bases between. The CDR3 has 15 amino acids. Germline V gives CDR1 SGHVS, CDR2 FNYEAQ.

The chain couples TRBV4-3 to TRBJ2-2; TRBD2 is a possible D gene (6 bases). The CDR3 runs 16 residues. From germline, CDR1 is LGHNA and CDR2 YSLEER. V lost 0 bases to trimming and J lost 3 bases, with 11 bases between them. The CDR3 sequence is CASSQDRGLHTGELFF. Written as DNA, the CDR3 is TGCGCCAGCAGCCAAGATCGGGGACTTCACACCGGGGAGCTGTTTTTT.

This rearrangement joins TRBV30 to TRBJ1-2, with a tentative D call TRBD1 (6 bases). Germline V CDR1 and CDR2: GTSNPN, SVGIG (reference sequence). V lost 5 bases and J 5 bases, leaving 12 bases between the germline ends. The CDR3 is made up of 12 amino acids. CDR3 bases: TGTGCCTGGGGCGCAGGGGAGTATGGCTACACCTTC. Amino acids: CAWGAGEYGYTF.

The V and J genes are TRBV7-9 and TRBJ2-2; 7 nucleotides line up with TRBD1. Unmatched junction bases numbered 2, after V lost 6 bases and J lost 1 base. Germline assignment: CDR1 SEHNR and CDR2 FQNEAQ (reference sequence). This CDR3 comprises 14 residues. CDR3 protein: CASSRQGNTGELFF. Here the CDR3 DNA reads TGTGCCAGCAGTCGACAGGGGAACACCGGGGAGCTGTTTTTT.

This clone was detected only a few times. This chain links TRBV7-9 with TRBJ2-1; 13 bases fit TRBD2. The V and J ends lost 5 bases and 8 bases, in that order; junction bases with no gene match: 6. This CDR3 spans 15 amino acids. Germline CDR1 and CDR2: SEHNR and FQNEAQ (reference sequence). CDR3 coding DNA: TGTGCCAGCAGCCCCGGGACTAGCGGGGTCGATGAGCAGTTCTTC. Protein: CASSPGTSGVDEQFF.

Points on this clone: This sample includes further DNA sequences coding for the same CDR3. V usage is TRBV5-1 and J usage is TRBJ2-5; D perhaps matches TRBD2 (6 bases). CDR3 length: 14 amino acids. Germline CDR1 SGHRS, CDR2 YFSETQ. Trimming removed 0 bases at V and 1 base at J, with 7 bases between. In DNA form, the CDR3 reads TGCGCCAGCAGCTTGGGACTAGGCCAAGAGACCCAGTACTTC. Its protein is CASSLGLGQETQYF.

The chain is built from TRBV6-1 and TRBJ1-1, with no clear D. V lost 1 base and J lost 3, with 15 bases in between. This CDR3 contains 16 residues. Germline values: CDR1 MNHNS, CDR2 SASEGT. This CDR3 reads CASSEEASVGYTEAFF. The CDR3 DNA is TGTGCCAGCAGTGAAGAAGCCTCCGTGGGCTACACTGAAGCTTTCTTT.

The chain couples TRBV10-3 to TRBJ2-7; D possibly corresponds to TRBD1 (6 bases). Deletions cut 4 bases from V and 1 base from J, with 8 bases between. The CDR3 extends over 13 amino acids. Germline V gene data show CDR1 as ENHRY and CDR2 as SYGVKD. CDR3 loop: CAISAGQSYEQYF. The CDR3, as DNA: TGTGCCATCAGTGCCGGACAGTCCTACGAGCAGTACTTC.

The chain combines TRBV9 with TRBJ2-2; D gene unclear. With 0 bases removed from V and 1 base from J, the gap between germline ends came to 13 bases. This CDR3 spans 17 amino acids. The V gene's germline CDR1 is SGDLS and CDR2 YYNGEE. CDR3 sequence reads: CASSVGRNNLNTGELFF. The CDR3 region has the DNA TGTGCCAGCAGCGTAGGTCGGAACAACCTGAACACCGGGGAGCTGTTTTTT.

The rearrangement links TRBV6-2 or TRBV6-3 to TRBJ2-1, with a weak D call TRBD2 (5 bases). The CDR3 runs 16 residues. Between the trimmed V and J ends, which lost 2 bases and 1 base, there was a span of 12 bases. CDR1 is MNHEY and CDR2 is SVGEGT in the germline V gene. As DNA, the CDR3 is TGTGCCAGCAGTTACCGCCCCGGGAAATCCTACAATGAGCAGTTCTTC. It is translated as CASSYRPGKSYNEQFF.

This clone was seen a handful of times. The chain is built from TRBV9 and TRBJ1-1; the match to TRBD1 covers 9 bases. V shed 0 bases, J shed 2 bases, and the junction held 8 bases outside the gene matches. The CDR3 spans 17 residues. The V gene's germline CDR1 is SGDLS and CDR2 YYNGEE. CDR3 sequence (DNA): TGTGCCAGCAGCGTAGCAACAGGGACAGGGCGAAACACTGAAGCTTTCTTT. This encodes CASSVATGTGRNTEAFF.